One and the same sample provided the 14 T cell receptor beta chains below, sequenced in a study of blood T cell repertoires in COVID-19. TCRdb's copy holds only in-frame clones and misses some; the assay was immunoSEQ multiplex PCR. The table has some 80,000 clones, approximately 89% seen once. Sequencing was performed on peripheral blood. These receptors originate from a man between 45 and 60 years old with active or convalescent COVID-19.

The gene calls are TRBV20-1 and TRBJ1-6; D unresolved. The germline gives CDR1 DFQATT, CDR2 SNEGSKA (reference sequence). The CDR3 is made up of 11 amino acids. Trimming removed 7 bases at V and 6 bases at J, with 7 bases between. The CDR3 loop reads CSVRLNSPLHF. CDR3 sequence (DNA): TGCAGTGTCAGGCTTAATTCACCCCTCCACTTT.

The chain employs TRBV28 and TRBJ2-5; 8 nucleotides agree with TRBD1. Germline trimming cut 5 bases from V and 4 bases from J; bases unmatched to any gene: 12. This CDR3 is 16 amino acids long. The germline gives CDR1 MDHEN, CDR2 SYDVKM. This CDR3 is CASSGALQGAGETQYF. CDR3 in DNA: TGTGCCAGCAGTGGGGCCCTGCAGGGGGCGGGAGAGACCCAGTACTTC.

CDR3 coding DNA: TGTGCCAGCAGCTCTATTGGCCAGGACAGGGGGAACTATGGCTACACCTTC. Its translation is CASSSIGQDRGNYGYTF. V is TRBV11-2 and J is TRBJ1-2; 10 bases align to TRBD1. V dropped 4 bases and J dropped 2; count of bases not matched to a gene: 10. Per germline, CDR1 SGHAT and CDR2 FQNNGV. This CDR3 is 17 amino acids long.

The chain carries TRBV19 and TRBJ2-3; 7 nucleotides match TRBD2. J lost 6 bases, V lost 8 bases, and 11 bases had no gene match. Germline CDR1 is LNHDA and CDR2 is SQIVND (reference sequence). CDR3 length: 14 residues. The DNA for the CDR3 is TGTGCCAGTGGATCTCGCGGGGGTTCGGATACGCAGTATTTT. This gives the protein CASGSRGGSDTQYF.

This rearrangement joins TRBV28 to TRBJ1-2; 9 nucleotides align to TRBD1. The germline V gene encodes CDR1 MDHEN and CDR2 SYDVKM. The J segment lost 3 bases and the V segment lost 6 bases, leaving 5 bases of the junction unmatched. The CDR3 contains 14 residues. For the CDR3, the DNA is TGTGCCAGCAGGGGGACAGGGACCTACTATGGCTACACCTTC. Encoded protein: CASRGTGTYYGYTF.

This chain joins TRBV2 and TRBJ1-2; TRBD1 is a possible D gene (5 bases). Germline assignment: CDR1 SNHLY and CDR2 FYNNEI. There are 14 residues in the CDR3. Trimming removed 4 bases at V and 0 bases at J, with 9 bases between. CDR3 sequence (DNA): TGTGCCAGCAGTGCGGGACTAGCTAACTATGGCTACACCTTC. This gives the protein CASSAGLANYGYTF.

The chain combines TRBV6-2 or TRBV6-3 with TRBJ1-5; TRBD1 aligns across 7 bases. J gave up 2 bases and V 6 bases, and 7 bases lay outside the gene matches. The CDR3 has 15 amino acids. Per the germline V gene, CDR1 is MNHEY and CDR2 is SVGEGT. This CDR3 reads CASSEQGWGNQPQHF. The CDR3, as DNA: TGTGCCAGCAGCGAACAGGGGTGGGGCAATCAGCCCCAGCATTTT.

DNA of the CDR3: TGTGCCAGCGGACTAGCGGGGACTTACAATGAGCAGTTCTTC. Protein sequence: CASGLAGTYNEQFF. The gene calls are TRBV2 and TRBJ2-1; TRBD2 matches 12 bases. The CDR3 is 14 amino acids. V lost 8 bases and J lost 4; bases outside the gene matches: 3. Germline CDR1 and CDR2: SNHLY and FYNNEI.

The CDR3 is CASSLRQNNSPLHF. The CDR3 nucleotides read TGTGCCAGCAGCCTTCGACAGAATAATTCACCCCTCCACTTT. This chain uses TRBV3-1 (or the pseudogene TRBV3-2) with TRBJ1-6; a weak D match, TRBD1 (5 bases). In germline, CDR1 is LGHDT, CDR2 YNNKEL (reference sequence). V was trimmed by 4 bases and J by 5 bases, leaving 9 bases between them. The CDR3 contains 14 residues.

CDR3 coding DNA: TGTGCCAGCAGCTTATGGGACAGCCAAAAGCTTAACACTGAAGCTTTCTTT. Its protein is CASSLWDSQKLNTEAFF. V gene TRBV7-6 combines with J gene TRBJ1-1, with 7 positions matching TRBD1. CDR3 length equals 17 residues. The ends lost 2 bases at V and 2 bases at J; junction bases unmatched: 11. Germline-derived CDR1 and CDR2 are SGHVS and FNYEAQ.

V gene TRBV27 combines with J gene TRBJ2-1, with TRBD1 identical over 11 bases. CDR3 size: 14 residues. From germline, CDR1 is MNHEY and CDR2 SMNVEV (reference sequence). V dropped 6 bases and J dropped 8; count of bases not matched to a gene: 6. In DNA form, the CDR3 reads TGTGCCAGCAGCACGGGACAGGGGGTGGATGAGCAGTTCTTC. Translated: CASSTGQGVDEQFF.

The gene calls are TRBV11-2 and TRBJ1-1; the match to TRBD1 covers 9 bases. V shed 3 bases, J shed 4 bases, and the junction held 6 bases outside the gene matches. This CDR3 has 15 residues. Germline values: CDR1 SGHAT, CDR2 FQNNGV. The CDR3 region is CASSFGTGPRTEAFF. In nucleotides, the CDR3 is TGTGCCAGCAGCTTCGGGACAGGGCCGCGCACTGAAGCTTTCTTT.

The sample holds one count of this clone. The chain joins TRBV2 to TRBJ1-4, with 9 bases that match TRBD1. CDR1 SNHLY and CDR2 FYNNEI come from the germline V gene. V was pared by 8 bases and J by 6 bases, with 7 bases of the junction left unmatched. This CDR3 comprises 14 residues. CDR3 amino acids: CASVKGDRDEKLFF. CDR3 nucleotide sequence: TGTGCCAGCGTCAAGGGGGACAGGGATGAAAAACTGTTTTTT.

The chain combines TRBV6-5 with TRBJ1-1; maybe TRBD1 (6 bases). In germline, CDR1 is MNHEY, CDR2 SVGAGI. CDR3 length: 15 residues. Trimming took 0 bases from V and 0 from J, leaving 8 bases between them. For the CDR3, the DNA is TGTGCCAGCAGTTACTCGGACAGCTTGAACACTGAAGCTTTCTTT. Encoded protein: CASSYSDSLNTEAFF.